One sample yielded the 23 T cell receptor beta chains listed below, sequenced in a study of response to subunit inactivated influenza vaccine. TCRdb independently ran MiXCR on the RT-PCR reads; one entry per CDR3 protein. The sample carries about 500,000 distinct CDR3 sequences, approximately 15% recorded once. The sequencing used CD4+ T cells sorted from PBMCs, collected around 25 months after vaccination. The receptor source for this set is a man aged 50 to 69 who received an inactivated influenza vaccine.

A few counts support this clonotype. The CDR3 DNA follows: TGTGCCAGCAGCGACAAGTCGGCAGGGGGGGATACGCAGTATTTT. It codes for CASSDKSAGGDTQYF. V gene TRBV7-9 combines with J gene TRBJ2-3; D may be TRBD1 (7 bases). Trimming stripped 5 bases from V and 6 bases from J, with 18 bases between. CDR1 and CDR2 from the germline V gene are SEHNR and FQNEAQ (reference sequence). The CDR3 has 15 residues.

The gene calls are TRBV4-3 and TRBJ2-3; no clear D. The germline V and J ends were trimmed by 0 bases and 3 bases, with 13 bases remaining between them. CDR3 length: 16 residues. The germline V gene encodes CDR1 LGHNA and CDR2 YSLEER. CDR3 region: CASSQDYDFQTDTQYF. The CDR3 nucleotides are TGCGCCAGCAGCCAAGATTATGACTTCCAGACAGATACGCAGTATTTT.

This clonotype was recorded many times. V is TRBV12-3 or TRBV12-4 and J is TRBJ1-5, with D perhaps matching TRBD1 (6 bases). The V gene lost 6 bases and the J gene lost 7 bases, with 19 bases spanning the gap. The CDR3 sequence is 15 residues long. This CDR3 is CASSLRGAPRQPQHF. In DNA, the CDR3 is TGTGCCAGCAGCCTAAGGGGGGCGCCCCGGCAGCCCCAGCATTTT.

CDR3 residues: CASSLGQTLAAKYNEQFF. In DNA, the CDR3 is TGTGCCAGCAGCTTGGGGCAGACACTAGCGGCGAAATACAATGAGCAGTTCTTC. The V gene is TRBV11-2, the J gene TRBJ2-1; 8 positions agree with TRBD2. Germline loops: CDR1 SGHAT, CDR2 FQNNGV. This CDR3 region has 18 residues. J gave up 4 bases and V 3 bases, and 14 bases lay outside the gene matches.

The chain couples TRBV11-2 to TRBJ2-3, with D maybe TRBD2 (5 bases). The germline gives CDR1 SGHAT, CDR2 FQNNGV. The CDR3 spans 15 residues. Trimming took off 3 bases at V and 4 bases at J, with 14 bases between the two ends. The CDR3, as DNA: TGTGCCAGCAGCTTGTCTGGCGGGCAAGCAGATACGCAGTATTTT. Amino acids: CASSLSGGQADTQYF.

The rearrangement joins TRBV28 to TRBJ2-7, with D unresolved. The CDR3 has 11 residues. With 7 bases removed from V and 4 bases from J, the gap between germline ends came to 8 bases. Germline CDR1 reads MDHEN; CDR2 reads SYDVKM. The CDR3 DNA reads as TGTGCCAGCACACGTTGGTACGAGCAGTACTTC. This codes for CASTRWYEQYF.

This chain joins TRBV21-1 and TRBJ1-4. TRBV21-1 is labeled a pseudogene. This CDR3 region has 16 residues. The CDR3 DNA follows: TGTGCCAGCAGCAAAGCTTTCTCTATAACGGCGGAAAAACTGTTTTTT. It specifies CASSKAFSITAEKLFF.

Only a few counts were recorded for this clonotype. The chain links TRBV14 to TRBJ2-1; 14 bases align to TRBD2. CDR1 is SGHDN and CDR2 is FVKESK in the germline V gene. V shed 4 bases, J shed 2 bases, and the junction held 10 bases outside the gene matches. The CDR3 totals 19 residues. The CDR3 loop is CASSRTGTSGGGPYNEQFF. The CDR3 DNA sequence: TGTGCCAGCAGCCGAACCGGGACTAGCGGGGGCGGACCCTACAATGAGCAGTTCTTC.

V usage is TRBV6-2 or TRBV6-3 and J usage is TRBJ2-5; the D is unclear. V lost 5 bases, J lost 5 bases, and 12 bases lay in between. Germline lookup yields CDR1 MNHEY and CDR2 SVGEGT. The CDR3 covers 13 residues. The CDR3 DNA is TGTGCCAGCAGTATCTTACAGTTCGAGACCCAGTACTTC. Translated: CASSILQFETQYF.

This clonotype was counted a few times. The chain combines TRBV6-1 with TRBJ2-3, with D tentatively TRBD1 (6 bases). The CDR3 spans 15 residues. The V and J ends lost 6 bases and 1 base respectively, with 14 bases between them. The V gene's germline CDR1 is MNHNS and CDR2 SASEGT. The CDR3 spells CASRPGTSRTDTQYF. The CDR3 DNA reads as TGTGCCAGCAGACCCGGGACATCGCGCACAGATACGCAGTATTTT.

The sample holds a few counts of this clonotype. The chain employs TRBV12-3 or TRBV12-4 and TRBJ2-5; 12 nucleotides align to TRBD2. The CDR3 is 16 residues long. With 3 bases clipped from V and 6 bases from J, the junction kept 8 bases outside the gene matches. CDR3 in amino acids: CASSLTSGGPGKTQYF. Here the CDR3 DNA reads TGTGCCAGCAGTTTGACTAGCGGGGGTCCCGGCAAGACCCAGTACTTC.

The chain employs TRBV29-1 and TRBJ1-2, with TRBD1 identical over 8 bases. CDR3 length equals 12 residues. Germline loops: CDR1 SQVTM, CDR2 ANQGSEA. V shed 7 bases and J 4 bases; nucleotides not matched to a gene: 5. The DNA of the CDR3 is TGCAGCGACCGACAGGGGAGCTATGGCTACACCTTC. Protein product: CSDRQGSYGYTF.

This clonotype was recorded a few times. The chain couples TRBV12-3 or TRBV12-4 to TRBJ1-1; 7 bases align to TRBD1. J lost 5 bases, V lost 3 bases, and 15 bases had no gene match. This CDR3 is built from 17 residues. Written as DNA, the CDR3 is TGTGCCAGCAGTTTCCGGGGTGTGGACAGGATTGGAACTGAAGCTTTCTTT. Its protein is CASSFRGVDRIGTEAFF.

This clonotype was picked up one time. CDR3 sequence reads: CSASAGGSPANTEAFF. CDR3 nucleotides: TGCAGTGCTAGTGCAGGGGGCTCCCCAGCGAACACTGAAGCTTTCTTT. The genes are TRBV20-1 and TRBJ1-1; 8 bases fit TRBD1. This CDR3 has 16 residues. Looked up from germline, CDR1 is DFQATT and CDR2 is SNEGSKA (reference sequence). V lost 3 bases and J lost 1; bases outside the gene matches: 10.

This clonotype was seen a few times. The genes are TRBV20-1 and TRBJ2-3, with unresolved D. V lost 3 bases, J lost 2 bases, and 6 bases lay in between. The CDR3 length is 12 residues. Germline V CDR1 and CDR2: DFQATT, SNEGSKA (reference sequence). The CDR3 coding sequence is TGCAGTGCTAGTGGAATCACAGATACGCAGTATTTT. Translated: CSASGITDTQYF.

In DNA, the CDR3 is TGTGCCAGCAGCATCGGGATATACGAGACCCAGTACTTC. Amino acid sequence: CASSIGIYETQYF. The chain uses TRBV7-3 and TRBJ2-5; perhaps TRBD2 as D (5 bases). Germline V gene data show CDR1 as SGHTA and CDR2 as FQGTGA. V shed 5 bases and J shed 5 bases, with 12 bases lying between them. This CDR3 has 13 amino acids.

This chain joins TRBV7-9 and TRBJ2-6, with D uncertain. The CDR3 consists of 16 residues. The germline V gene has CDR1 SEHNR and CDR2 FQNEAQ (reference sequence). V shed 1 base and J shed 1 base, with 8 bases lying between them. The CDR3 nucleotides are TGTGCCAGCAGCTTAGGTGGGATTTCTGGGGCCAACGTCCTGACTTTC. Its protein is CASSLGGISGANVLTF.

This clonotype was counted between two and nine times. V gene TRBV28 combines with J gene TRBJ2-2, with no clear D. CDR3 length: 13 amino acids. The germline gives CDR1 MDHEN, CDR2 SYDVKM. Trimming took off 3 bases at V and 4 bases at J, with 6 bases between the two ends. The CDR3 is CASSFPVTGELFF. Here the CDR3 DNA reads TGTGCCAGCAGTTTTCCGGTCACCGGGGAGCTGTTTTTT. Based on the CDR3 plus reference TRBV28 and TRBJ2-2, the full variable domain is DVKVTQSSRYLVKRTGEKVFLECVQDMDHENMFWYRQDPGLGLRLIYFSYDVKMKEKGDIPEGYSVSREKKERFSLILESASTNQTSMYLCASSFPVTGELFFGEGSRLTVL.

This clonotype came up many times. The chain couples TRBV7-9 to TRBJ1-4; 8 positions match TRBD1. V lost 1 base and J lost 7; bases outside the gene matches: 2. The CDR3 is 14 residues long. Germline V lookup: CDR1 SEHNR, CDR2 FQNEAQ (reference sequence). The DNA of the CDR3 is TGTGCCAGCAGCTTAGGACAGGGGTTTGAAAAACTGTTTTTT. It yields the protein CASSLGQGFEKLFF. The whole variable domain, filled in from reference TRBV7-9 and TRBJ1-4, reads DTGVSQNPRHKITKRGQNVTFRCDPISEHNRLYWYRQTLGQGPEFLTYFQNEAQLEKSRLLSDRFSAERPKGSFSTLEIQRTEQGDSAMYLCASSLGQGFEKLFFGSGTQLSVL.

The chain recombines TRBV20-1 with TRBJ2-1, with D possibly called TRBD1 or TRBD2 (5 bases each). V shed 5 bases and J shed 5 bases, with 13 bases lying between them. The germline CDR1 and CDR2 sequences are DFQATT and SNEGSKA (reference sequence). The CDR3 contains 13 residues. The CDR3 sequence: CSAPRRGDNEQFF. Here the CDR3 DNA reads TGCAGTGCTCCTAGGAGAGGGGACAATGAGCAGTTCTTC.

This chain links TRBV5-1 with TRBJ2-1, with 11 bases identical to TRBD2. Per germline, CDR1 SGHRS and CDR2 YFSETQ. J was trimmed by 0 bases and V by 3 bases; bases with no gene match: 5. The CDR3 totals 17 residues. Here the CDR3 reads CASSSTSGSTSYNEQFF. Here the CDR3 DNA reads TGCGCCAGCAGCTCAACTAGCGGGAGTACCTCCTACAATGAGCAGTTCTTC.

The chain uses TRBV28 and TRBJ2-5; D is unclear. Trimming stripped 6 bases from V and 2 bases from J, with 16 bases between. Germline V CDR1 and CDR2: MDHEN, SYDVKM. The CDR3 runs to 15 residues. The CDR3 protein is CASSLPGPGQETQYF. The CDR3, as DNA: TGTGCCAGCAGCCTCCCGGGCCCCGGGCAAGAGACCCAGTACTTC. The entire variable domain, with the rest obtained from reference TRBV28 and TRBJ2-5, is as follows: DVKVTQSSRYLVKRTGEKVFLECVQDMDHENMFWYRQDPGLGLRLIYFSYDVKMKEKGDIPEGYSVSREKKERFSLILESASTNQTSMYLCASSLPGPGQETQYFGPGTRLLVL.

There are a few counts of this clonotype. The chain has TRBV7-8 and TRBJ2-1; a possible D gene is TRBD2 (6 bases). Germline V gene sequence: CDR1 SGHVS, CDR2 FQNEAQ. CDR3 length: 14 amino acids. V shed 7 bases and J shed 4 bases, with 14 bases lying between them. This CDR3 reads CASMEGILYNEQFF. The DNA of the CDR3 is TGTGCCAGCATGGAGGGAATCCTTTACAATGAGCAGTTCTTC.